The count of the clone carrying this TCR beta chain is one. The data were taken from a study of cytomegalovirus exposure and HLA in healthy donors. Trimming removed 1 base at V and 5 bases at J, with 14 bases between. The CDR3 totals 15 residues. The germline V gene encodes CDR1 SGHTA and CDR2 FQGNSA. Generated by immunoSEQ multiplex PCR, the TCRdb table keeps only in-frame clones and is missing some. The repertoire consists of 150,000 to 200,000 clones, with roughly nine tenths occurring once and the leading ten covering 4.5% to 7%. V gene TRBV7-2 combines with J gene TRBJ1-2; no clear D. The source material was PBMCs. This clonotype was obtained from a woman aged 25-40 years in good health and CMV-seronegative. CDR3 DNA: TGTGCCAGCAGCTTAGACGCGGCCGAGAGGTATGGCTACACCTTC. Translation: CASSLDAAERYGYTF. Complete variable domain (other parts from reference TRBV7-2 and TRBJ1-2): GAGVSQSPSNKVTEKGKDVELRCDPISGHTALYWYRQSLGQGLEFLIYFQGNSAPDKSGLPSDRFSAERTGGSVSTLTIQRTQQEDSAVYLCASSLDAAERYGYTFGSGTRLTVV.